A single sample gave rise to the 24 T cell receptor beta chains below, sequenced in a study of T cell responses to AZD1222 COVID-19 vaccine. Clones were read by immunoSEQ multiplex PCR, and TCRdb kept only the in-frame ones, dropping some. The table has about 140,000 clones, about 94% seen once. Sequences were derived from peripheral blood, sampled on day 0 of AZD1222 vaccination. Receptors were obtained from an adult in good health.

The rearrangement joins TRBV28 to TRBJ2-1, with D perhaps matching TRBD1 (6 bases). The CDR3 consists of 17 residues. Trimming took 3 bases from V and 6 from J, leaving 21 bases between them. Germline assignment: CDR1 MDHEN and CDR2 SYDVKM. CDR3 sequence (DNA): TGTGCCAGCAGTTTTGGACAGCGGACCCTTAGGGCCAATGAGCAGTTCTTC. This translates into CASSFGQRTLRANEQFF.

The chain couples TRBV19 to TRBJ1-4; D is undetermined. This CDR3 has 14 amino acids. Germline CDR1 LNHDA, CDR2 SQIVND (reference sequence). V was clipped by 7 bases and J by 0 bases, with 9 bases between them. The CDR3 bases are TGTGCCAGTACCAGTTCTGCAACTAATGAAAAACTGTTTTTT. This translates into CASTSSATNEKLFF.

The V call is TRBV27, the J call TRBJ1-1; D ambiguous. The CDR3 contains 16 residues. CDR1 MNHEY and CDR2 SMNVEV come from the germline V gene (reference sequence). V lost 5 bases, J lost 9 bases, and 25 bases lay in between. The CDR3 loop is CASSTGRASEGVKAFF. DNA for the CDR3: TGTGCCAGCAGTACCGGCCGGGCCTCGGAGGGAGTGAAAGCTTTCTTT.

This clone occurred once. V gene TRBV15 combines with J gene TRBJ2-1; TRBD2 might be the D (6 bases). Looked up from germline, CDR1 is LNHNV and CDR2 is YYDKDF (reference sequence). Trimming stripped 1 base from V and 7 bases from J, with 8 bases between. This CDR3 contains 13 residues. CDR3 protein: CATSRGEVNEQFF. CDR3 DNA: TGTGCCACCAGCAGAGGGGAGGTGAATGAGCAGTTCTTC.

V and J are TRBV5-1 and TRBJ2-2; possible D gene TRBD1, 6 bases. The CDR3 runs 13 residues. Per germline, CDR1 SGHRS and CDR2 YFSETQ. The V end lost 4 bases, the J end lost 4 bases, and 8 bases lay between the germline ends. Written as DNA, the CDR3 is TGCGCCAGCAGCGAGGACAGCACCGGGGAGCTGTTTTTT. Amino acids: CASSEDSTGELFF.

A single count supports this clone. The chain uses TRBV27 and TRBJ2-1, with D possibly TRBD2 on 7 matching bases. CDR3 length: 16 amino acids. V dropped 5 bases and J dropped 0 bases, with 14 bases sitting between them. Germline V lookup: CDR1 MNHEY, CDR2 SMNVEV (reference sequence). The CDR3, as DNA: TGTGCCAGCAGTGAGACGGGGGGCCTCTCCTACAATGAGCAGTTCTTC. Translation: CASSETGGLSYNEQFF.

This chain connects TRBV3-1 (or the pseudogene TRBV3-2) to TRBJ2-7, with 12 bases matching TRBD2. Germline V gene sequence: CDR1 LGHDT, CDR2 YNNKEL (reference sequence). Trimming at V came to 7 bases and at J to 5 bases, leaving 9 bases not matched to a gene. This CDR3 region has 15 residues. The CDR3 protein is CASTLTSGRSHEQYF. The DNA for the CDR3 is TGTGCCAGCACCCTGACTAGCGGGAGATCCCACGAGCAGTACTTC.

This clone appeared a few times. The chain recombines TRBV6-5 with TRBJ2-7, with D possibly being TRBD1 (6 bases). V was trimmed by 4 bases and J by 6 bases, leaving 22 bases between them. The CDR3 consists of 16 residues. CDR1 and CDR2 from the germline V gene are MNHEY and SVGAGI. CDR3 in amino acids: CASSSLQGFAYCEQYF. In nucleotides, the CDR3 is TGTGCCAGCAGTTCCTTACAGGGCTTCGCCTACTGCGAGCAGTACTTC.

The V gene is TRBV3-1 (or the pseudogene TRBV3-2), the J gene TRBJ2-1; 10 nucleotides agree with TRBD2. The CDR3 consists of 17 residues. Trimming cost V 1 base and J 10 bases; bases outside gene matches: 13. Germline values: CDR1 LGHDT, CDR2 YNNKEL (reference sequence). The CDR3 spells CASSQVSGRFLYREQFF. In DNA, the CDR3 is TGTGCCAGCAGCCAAGTTAGCGGGAGGTTTCTATACAGAGAGCAGTTCTTC.

CDR3 sequence: CAISDRGDQPQHF. CDR3 coding DNA: TGTGCCATCAGCGACAGGGGAGATCAGCCCCAGCATTTT. This chain uses TRBV10-3 with TRBJ1-5, with 8 nucleotides matching TRBD1. V shed 6 bases and J 5 bases; nucleotides not matched to a gene: 3. The CDR3 runs 13 residues. Germline CDR1 reads ENHRY; CDR2 reads SYGVKD.

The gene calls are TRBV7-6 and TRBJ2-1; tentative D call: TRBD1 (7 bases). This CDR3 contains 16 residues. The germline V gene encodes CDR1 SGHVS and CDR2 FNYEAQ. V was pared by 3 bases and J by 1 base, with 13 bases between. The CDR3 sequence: CASSLAGGYSYNEQFF. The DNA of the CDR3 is TGTGCCAGCAGCTTGGCAGGGGGGTATTCCTACAATGAGCAGTTCTTC.

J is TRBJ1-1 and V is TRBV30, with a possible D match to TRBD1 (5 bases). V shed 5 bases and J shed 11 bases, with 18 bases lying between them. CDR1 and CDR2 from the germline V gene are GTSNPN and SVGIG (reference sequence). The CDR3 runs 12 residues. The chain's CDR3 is CAWAPFRELAFF. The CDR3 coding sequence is TGTGCCTGGGCTCCTTTCAGGGAGTTGGCTTTCTTT.

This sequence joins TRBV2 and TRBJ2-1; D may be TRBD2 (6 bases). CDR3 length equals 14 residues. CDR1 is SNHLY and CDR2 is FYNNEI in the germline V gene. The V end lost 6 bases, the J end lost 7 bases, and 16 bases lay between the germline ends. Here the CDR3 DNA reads TGTGCCAGCAGCCCCCAGGGAAGCGGGAATGAGCAGTTCTTC. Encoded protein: CASSPQGSGNEQFF.

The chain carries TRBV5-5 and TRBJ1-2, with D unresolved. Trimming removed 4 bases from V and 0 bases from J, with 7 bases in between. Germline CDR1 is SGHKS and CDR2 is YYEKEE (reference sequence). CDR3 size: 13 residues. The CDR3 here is CASSVGTNYGYTF. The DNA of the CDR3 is TGTGCCAGCAGCGTAGGAACTAACTATGGCTACACCTTC.

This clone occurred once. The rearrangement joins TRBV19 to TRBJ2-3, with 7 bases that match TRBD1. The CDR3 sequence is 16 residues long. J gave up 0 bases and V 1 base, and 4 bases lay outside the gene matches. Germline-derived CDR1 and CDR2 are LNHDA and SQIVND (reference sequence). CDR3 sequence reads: CASSIVDRVSTDTQYF. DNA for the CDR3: TGTGCCAGTAGTATAGTTGACAGGGTTAGCACAGATACGCAGTATTTT.

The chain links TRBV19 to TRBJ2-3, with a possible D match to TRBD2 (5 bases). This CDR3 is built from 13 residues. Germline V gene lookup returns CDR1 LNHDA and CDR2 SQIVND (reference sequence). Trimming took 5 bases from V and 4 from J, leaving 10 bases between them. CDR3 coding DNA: TGTGCCAGTAGTGAGGGCCTGGCAGATACGCAGTATTTT. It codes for CASSEGLADTQYF.

The DNA for the CDR3 is TGTGCCAGCAGTGTCTTAGCGGGAGGGTCTCCGAACACCTCTGGGGCCAACGTCCTGACTTTC. As protein: CASSVLAGGSPNTSGANVLTF. The chain has TRBV2 and TRBJ2-6; 11 bases line up with TRBD2. This CDR3 is built from 21 residues. J was trimmed by 0 bases and V by 4 bases; bases with no gene match: 14. Germline V gives CDR1 SNHLY, CDR2 FYNNEI. The complete variable domain, with remaining parts taken from reference TRBV2 and TRBJ2-6, reads EPEVTQTPSHQVTQMGQEVILRCVPISNHLYFYWYRQILGQKVEFLVSFYNNEISEKSEIFDDQFSVERPDGSNFTLKIRSTKLEDSAMYFCASSVLAGGSPNTSGANVLTFGAGSRLTVL.

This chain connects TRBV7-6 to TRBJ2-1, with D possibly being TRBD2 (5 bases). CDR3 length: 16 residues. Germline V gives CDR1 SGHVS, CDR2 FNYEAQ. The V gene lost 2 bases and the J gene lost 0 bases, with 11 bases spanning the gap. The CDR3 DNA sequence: TGTGCCAGCAGCTTAAGGGTTGGGAGCTCCTACAATGAGCAGTTCTTC. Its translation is CASSLRVGSSYNEQFF.

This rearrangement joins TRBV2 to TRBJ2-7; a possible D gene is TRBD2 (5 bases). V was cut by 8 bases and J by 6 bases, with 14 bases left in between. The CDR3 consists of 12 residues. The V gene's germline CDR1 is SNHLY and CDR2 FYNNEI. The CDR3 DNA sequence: TGTGCCAGCGACACGGGGTACTCCGAGCAGTACTTC. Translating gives CASDTGYSEQYF.

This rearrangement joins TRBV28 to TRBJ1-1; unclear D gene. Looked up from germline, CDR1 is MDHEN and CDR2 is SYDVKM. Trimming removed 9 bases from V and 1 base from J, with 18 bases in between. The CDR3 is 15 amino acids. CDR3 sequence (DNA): TGTGCCAGTGCAGTCCTAAACCGGGCGAACACTGAAGCTTTCTTT. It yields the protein CASAVLNRANTEAFF.

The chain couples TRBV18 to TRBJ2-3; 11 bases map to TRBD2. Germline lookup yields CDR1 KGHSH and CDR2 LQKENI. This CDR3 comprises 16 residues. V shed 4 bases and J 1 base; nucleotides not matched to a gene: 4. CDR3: CASSLTSGTGTDTQYF. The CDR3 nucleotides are TGTGCCAGCTCACTGACTAGCGGGACTGGCACAGATACGCAGTATTTT.

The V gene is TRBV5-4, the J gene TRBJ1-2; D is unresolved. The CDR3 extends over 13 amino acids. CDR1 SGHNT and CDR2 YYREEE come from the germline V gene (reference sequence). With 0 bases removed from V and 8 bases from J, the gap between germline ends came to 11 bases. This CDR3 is CASSLGPAQGYTF. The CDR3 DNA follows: TGTGCCAGCAGCTTGGGGCCAGCGCAGGGCTACACCTTC.

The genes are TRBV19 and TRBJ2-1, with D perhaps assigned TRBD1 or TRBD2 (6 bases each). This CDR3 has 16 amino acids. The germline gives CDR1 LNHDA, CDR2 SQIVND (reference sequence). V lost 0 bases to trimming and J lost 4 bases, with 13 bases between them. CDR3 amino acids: CASSIEGGASYNEQFF. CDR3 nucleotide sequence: TGTGCCAGTAGTATAGAGGGGGGCGCGTCGTACAATGAGCAGTTCTTC.

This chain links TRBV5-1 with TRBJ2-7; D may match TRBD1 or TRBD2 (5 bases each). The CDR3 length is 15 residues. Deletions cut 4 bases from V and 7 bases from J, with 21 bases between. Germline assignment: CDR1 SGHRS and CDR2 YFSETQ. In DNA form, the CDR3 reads TGCGCCAGCAGCCCGACCCGGGACGGTCCCCTGGAGCAGTACTTC. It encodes CASSPTRDGPLEQYF.